Listed here are 27 T cell receptor beta chains from one sample, sequenced in a study of OX40 agonist ivuxolimab in advanced cancers. Libraries were prepared by immunoSEQ multiplex PCR; TCRdb keeps only in-frame clonotypes and omits some of them. The data contain tens of thousands of clones, 75% to 90% of them singletons. The input for sequencing was CD4+ or CD8+ T cells sorted from blood, taken in a trial of the OX40 agonist ivuxolimab. The receptors were gathered from an adult with an advanced solid tumor such as melanoma, head and neck, liver or kidney cancer.

This clone has just a few counts. This chain links TRBV19 with TRBJ1-5, with 11 bases identical to TRBD1. CDR1 and CDR2 from the germline V gene are LNHDA and SQIVND (reference sequence). This CDR3 comprises 15 residues. V lost 4 bases to trimming and J lost 6 bases; unmatched junction nucleotides: 5. CDR3 bases: TGTGCCAGTAGTACCGGACAGGGGGCCGGTCAGCCCCAGCATTTT. Its translation is CASSTGQGAGQPQHF.

V is TRBV28 and J is TRBJ1-4; TRBD1 is a possible D gene (5 bases). The germline V and J ends were trimmed by 4 bases and 6 bases, with 12 bases remaining between them. The CDR3 spans 14 residues. The germline CDR1 and CDR2 sequences are MDHEN and SYDVKM. As DNA, the CDR3 is TGTGCCAGCAGTTCAGGGTTTGTCCATGAAAAACTGTTTTTT. Its protein product is CASSSGFVHEKLFF.

The rearrangement links TRBV2 to TRBJ2-5, with 8 bases lining up with TRBD2. J lost 11 bases, V lost 8 bases, and 16 bases had no gene match. CDR1 SNHLY and CDR2 FYNNEI come from the germline V gene. The CDR3 extends over 14 amino acids. CDR3 DNA sequence: TGTGCCAGCTCAAAACCGCGGGGGGCGGGTGAGCAGTACTTC. Its protein product is CASSKPRGAGEQYF. The whole variable domain, remainder taken from reference TRBV2 and TRBJ2-5, is EPEVTQTPSHQVTQMGQEVILRCVPISNHLYFYWYRQILGQKVEFLVSFYNNEISEKSEIFDDQFSVERPDGSNFTLKIRSTKLEDSAMYFCASSKPRGAGEQYFGPGTRLLVL.

The chain is built from TRBV5-1 and TRBJ2-2; D not resolved. Trimming left V 2 bases short and J 3 bases short, with 11 bases between. The length of the CDR3 is 15 residues. Per the germline V gene, CDR1 is SGHRS and CDR2 is YFSETQ. DNA of the CDR3: TGCGCCAGCAGCTTCCCCGTAGTGGACACCGGGGAGCTGTTTTTT. Amino acid sequence: CASSFPVVDTGELFF. The full variable domain, its missing parts supplied by reference TRBV5-1 and TRBJ2-2, is KAGVTQTPRYLIKTRGQQVTLSCSPISGHRSVSWYQQTPGQGLQFLFEYFSETQRNKGNFPGRFSGRQFSNSRSEMNVSTLELGDSALYLCASSFPVVDTGELFFGEGSRLTVL.

This chain uses TRBV9 with TRBJ2-1; possibly TRBD2 for D (8 bases). Trimming cost V 3 bases and J 1 base, with 26 bases left between them. Germline V gives CDR1 SGDLS, CDR2 YYNGEE. This CDR3 is built from 20 residues. The CDR3, as DNA: TGTGCCAGCAGCGCAGCTCAGGGGGTGAGGACGGGAGGGTCCTACAATGAGCAGTTCTTC. It specifies CASSAAQGVRTGGSYNEQFF.

The gene calls are TRBV5-4 and TRBJ2-2; 7 nucleotides agree with TRBD1. Germline CDR1 reads SGHNT; CDR2 reads YYREEE (reference sequence). The CDR3 is 17 residues long. V was clipped by 6 bases and J by 0 bases; unmatched bases: 11. The CDR3 DNA is TGTGCCAGCACCAAAGGGGGCCCTACCGCGAACACCGGGGAGCTGTTTTTT. Protein: CASTKGGPTANTGELFF.

The V call is TRBV10-3, the J call TRBJ1-4; D is perhaps TRBD1 (6 bases). Looked up from germline, CDR1 is ENHRY and CDR2 is SYGVKD. CDR3 length: 13 amino acids. The ends were cut back, 7 bases at V and 8 bases at J, with 14 bases in the middle. Here the CDR3 DNA reads TGTGCCATCAACGCAGGGGAGGGCGAAAAACTGTTTTTT. Its translation: CAINAGEGEKLFF.

This sequence joins TRBV28 and TRBJ1-2; D is undetermined. The V and J ends lost 8 bases and 4 bases respectively, with 20 bases between them. This CDR3 is built from 15 residues. Germline CDR1 is MDHEN and CDR2 is SYDVKM. CDR3 sequence: CASSNFNAAGYGYTF. The CDR3 DNA is TGTGCCAGCTCAAATTTCAATGCCGCAGGCTATGGCTACACCTTC.

The chain combines TRBV27 with TRBJ2-2; D possibly corresponds to TRBD1 (5 bases). Between the trimmed V and J ends, which lost 1 base and 0 bases, there was a span of 12 bases. Germline V gives CDR1 MNHEY, CDR2 SMNVEV (reference sequence). This CDR3 region has 17 residues. CDR3 protein: CASSLFWTLANTGELFF. In nucleotides, the CDR3 is TGTGCCAGCAGTTTATTTTGGACACTCGCGAACACCGGGGAGCTGTTTTTT.

V is TRBV28 and J is TRBJ2-1; D is perhaps TRBD1 (6 bases). Per germline, CDR1 MDHEN and CDR2 SYDVKM. The germline V and J ends were trimmed by 6 bases and 8 bases, with 17 bases remaining between them. This CDR3 spans 14 amino acids. The CDR3 DNA follows: TGTGCCAGCAGGGACCACCAGGGGTGGGATGAGCAGTTCTTC. Translating it yields CASRDHQGWDEQFF. Filled out from reference TRBV28 and TRBJ2-1, the complete variable domain reads DVKVTQSSRYLVKRTGEKVFLECVQDMDHENMFWYRQDPGLGLRLIYFSYDVKMKEKGDIPEGYSVSREKKERFSLILESASTNQTSMYLCASRDHQGWDEQFFGPGTRLTVL.

This clone was counted once. V usage is TRBV7-3 and J usage is TRBJ2-3; possibly TRBD1 for D (5 bases). The V end lost 3 bases, the J end lost 0 bases, and 7 bases lay between the germline ends. The germline V gene encodes CDR1 SGHTA and CDR2 FQGTGA. CDR3 length: 14 amino acids. DNA for the CDR3: TGTGCCAGCAGCTTCAGGGCTAGCACAGATACGCAGTATTTT. Translated: CASSFRASTDTQYF. The full variable domain, completed using reference TRBV7-3 and TRBJ2-3, is GAGVSQTPSNKVTEKGKYVELRCDPISGHTALYWYRQSLGQGPEFLIYFQGTGAADDSGLPNDRFFAVRPEGSVSTLKIQRTERGDSAVYLCASSFRASTDTQYFGPGTRLTVL.

This clone was detected only a few times. The chain links TRBV19 to TRBJ1-5; D perhaps matches TRBD1 (6 bases). There are 18 residues in the CDR3. In germline, CDR1 is LNHDA, CDR2 SQIVND (reference sequence). The V gene lost 2 bases and the J gene lost 4 bases, with 21 bases spanning the gap. Written as DNA, the CDR3 is TGTGCCAGTAGTATAAGTGACGGGGGCCATAACTGGAATCAGCCCCAGCATTTT. It specifies CASSISDGGHNWNQPQHF.

The chain links TRBV6-6 to TRBJ2-5; a weak D match, TRBD2 (6 bases). Per germline, CDR1 MNHNY and CDR2 SVGAGI (reference sequence). The CDR3 has 12 amino acids. V was pared by 7 bases and J by 6 bases, with 12 bases between. As DNA, the CDR3 is TGTGCCAGCACTCACCGGGAGCAGACCCAGTACTTC. Its protein is CASTHREQTQYF.

The chain uses TRBV19 and TRBJ2-7; 10 bases align to TRBD1. J lost 1 base, V lost 7 bases, and 4 bases had no gene match. There are 14 residues in the CDR3. CDR1 and CDR2 from the germline V gene are LNHDA and SQIVND (reference sequence). The CDR3, as DNA: TGTGCCAGTACCCCGGGACAGGGGTCCTACGAGCAGTACTTC. It codes for CASTPGQGSYEQYF.

The chain recombines TRBV30 with TRBJ1-5; D might be TRBD1 (5 bases). V lost 3 bases and J lost 3, with 9 bases in between. The germline gives CDR1 GTSNPN, CDR2 SVGIG (reference sequence). The CDR3 length is 13 residues. In DNA form, the CDR3 reads TGTGCCTGGAGCCCGGGACTCAATCAGCCCCAGCATTTT. Translating gives CAWSPGLNQPQHF. The variable domain in full, completed from reference TRBV30 and TRBJ1-5, reads SQTIHQWPATLVQPVGSPLSLECTVEGTSNPNLYWYRQAAGRGLQLLFYSVGIGQISSEVPQNLSASRPQDRQFILSSKKLLLSDSGFYLCAWSPGLNQPQHFGDGTRLSIL.

The chain combines TRBV19 with TRBJ2-7; D ambiguous. This CDR3 comprises 14 residues. The V end lost 5 bases, the J end lost 0 bases, and 11 bases lay between the germline ends. Germline assignment: CDR1 LNHDA and CDR2 SQIVND (reference sequence). DNA of the CDR3: TGTGCCAGTAGTGCGCAATCCCGCTCCTACGAGCAGTACTTC. Its translation: CASSAQSRSYEQYF.

The chain couples TRBV27 to TRBJ1-2, with 10 bases lining up with TRBD1. This CDR3 is 15 amino acids long. The germline V gene encodes CDR1 MNHEY and CDR2 SMNVEV (reference sequence). J gave up 7 bases and V 4 bases, and 9 bases lay outside the gene matches. Written as DNA, the CDR3 is TGTGCCAGCAGTTCCCGTCCCGGGACAGGGGCTGGCTACACCTTC. Encoded protein: CASSSRPGTGAGYTF.

V is TRBV2 and J is TRBJ2-3; unclear D gene. The CDR3 length is 13 residues. The V end was cut by 10 bases, the J end by 1 base, with 12 bases between. Germline CDR1 and CDR2: SNHLY and FYNNEI. CDR3 DNA: TGTGCCACCGATATACACGGCACAGATACGCAGTATTTT. This encodes CATDIHGTDTQYF. Together with reference TRBV2 and TRBJ2-3, the CDR3 gives the full variable domain: EPEVTQTPSHQVTQMGQEVILRCVPISNHLYFYWYRQILGQKVEFLVSFYNNEISEKSEIFDDQFSVERPDGSNFTLKIRSTKLEDSAMYFCATDIHGTDTQYFGPGTRLTVL.

This clone was observed a handful of times. The chain carries TRBV28 and TRBJ2-5; D tentatively reads TRBD1 or TRBD2 (7 bases each). This CDR3 comprises 15 residues. Germline lookup yields CDR1 MDHEN and CDR2 SYDVKM. Deletions cut 2 bases from V and 2 bases from J, with 12 bases between. The CDR3 loop reads CASSLRGGQQETQYF. CDR3 nucleotides: TGTGCCAGCAGTTTAAGGGGGGGACAGCAAGAGACCCAGTACTTC.

The J gene is TRBJ1-5, the V gene TRBV2, with no clear D. Germline V gives CDR1 SNHLY, CDR2 FYNNEI. The ends were cut back, 2 bases at V and 4 bases at J, with 12 bases in the middle. The CDR3 has 15 amino acids. The CDR3 sequence: CASSEIYGPNQPQHF. The CDR3, as DNA: TGTGCCAGCAGTGAAATTTATGGGCCTAATCAGCCCCAGCATTTT.

The chain has TRBV19 and TRBJ1-5; TRBD1 is a possible D gene (6 bases). The V and J ends lost 10 bases and 1 base respectively, with 17 bases between them. Germline assignment: CDR1 LNHDA and CDR2 SQIVND (reference sequence). The length of the CDR3 is 15 residues. The CDR3 spells CATIQSQGSNQPQHF. The CDR3, as DNA: TGTGCCACCATACAGAGCCAGGGGAGCAATCAGCCCCAGCATTTT. Drawing the rest from reference TRBV19 and TRBJ1-5, the complete variable domain is DGGITQSPKYLFRKEGQNVTLSCEQNLNHDAMYWYRQDPGQGLRLIYYSQIVNDFQKGDIAEGYSVSREKKESFPLTVTSAQKNPTAFYLCATIQSQGSNQPQHFGDGTRLSIL.

The chain is built from TRBV5-1 and TRBJ2-3; D remains unclear. V was shortened by 4 bases and J by 3 bases, with 6 bases between the two germline ends. Germline-derived CDR1 and CDR2 are SGHRS and YFSETQ. The CDR3 contains 12 residues. CDR3 nucleotides: TGCGCCAGCAGCGACCGGACAGATACGCAGTATTTT. It codes for CASSDRTDTQYF.

The genes are TRBV5-4 and TRBJ2-3; possibly TRBD1 for D (5 bases). V was pared by 2 bases and J by 1 base, with 5 bases between. CDR3 length equals 13 residues. The germline V gene encodes CDR1 SGHNT and CDR2 YYREEE (reference sequence). The CDR3 DNA follows: TGTGCCAGCAGCTTAGGGGGCACAGATACGCAGTATTTT. It yields the protein CASSLGGTDTQYF.

CDR3 amino acids: CASSFWDRVYEQYF. In DNA form, the CDR3 reads TGTGCCAGCAGTTTTTGGGACAGGGTGTACGAGCAGTACTTC. This chain connects TRBV28 to TRBJ2-7, with 9 bases identical to TRBD1. CDR3 length equals 14 residues. V trimming: 3 bases; J trimming: 4 bases; junction bases outside the gene matches: 4. From germline, CDR1 is MDHEN and CDR2 SYDVKM.

The chain recombines TRBV4-2 with TRBJ2-3; 8 bases are a match to TRBD2. Germline V gene data show CDR1 as LGHNA and CDR2 as YNFKEQ. The CDR3 runs 17 residues. Trimming took 0 bases from V and 6 from J; bases not matched to a gene: 11. The CDR3 sequence: CASSQDGSGSLSDTQYF. The CDR3 coding sequence is TGTGCCAGCAGCCAAGATGGAAGCGGGAGTTTGTCCGATACGCAGTATTTT.

The chain joins TRBV19 to TRBJ2-4; D is perhaps TRBD2 (6 bases). Germline V gene lookup returns CDR1 LNHDA and CDR2 SQIVND (reference sequence). The CDR3 length is 14 residues. V gave up 0 bases and J gave up 10 bases, with 13 bases separating them. The DNA for the CDR3 is TGTGCCAGTAGTATAGATAGGAACCGGGGGATTCAGTACTTC. It is translated as CASSIDRNRGIQYF.

A few counts support this clone. The conserved phenylalanine or tryptophan normally closing the CDR3 is absent here, so this likely arose from a read error. Because the CDR3's place on the DNA is in doubt, the DNA is left out and the CDR3 is given as listed by TCRdb. J is TRBJ1-5 and V is TRBV7-2; the table's D call, TRBD1, has no DNA check behind it. The CDR3 length equals 10 residues, ends included. Germline CDR1 SGHTA, CDR2 FQGNSA. CDR3 loop: CASSPADRGE.